These 27 T cell receptor beta chains came from one sample sequenced in a study of blood T cell repertoires in COVID-19. Here immunoSEQ multiplex PCR was the method, and the copy in TCRdb shows in-frame clones only, minus some. The table shows approximately 240,000 clones, with about 88% occurring only once. Sequenced material: peripheral blood. The receptors here all came from a middle-aged woman who had recovered from COVID-19.

The rearrangement uses TRBV2 and TRBJ1-4; D is unclear. The CDR3 is 13 amino acids. V dropped 4 bases and J dropped 7 bases, with 10 bases sitting between them. Looked up from germline, CDR1 is SNHLY and CDR2 is FYNNEI. The CDR3 spells CASSGGLGEKLFF. For the CDR3, the DNA is TGTGCCAGCAGTGGAGGTCTTGGTGAAAAACTGTTTTTT.

This clone was seen many times. This rearrangement joins TRBV27 to TRBJ1-4, with D hard to call. Germline CDR1 reads MNHEY; CDR2 reads SMNVEV (reference sequence). This CDR3 region has 13 residues. Between the trimmed V and J ends, which lost 6 bases and 8 bases, there was a span of 13 bases. In DNA, the CDR3 is TGTGCCAGCAGACCTACAGAAACCGAAAAACTGTTTTTT. Encoded protein: CASRPTETEKLFF.

The rearrangement joins TRBV12-3 or TRBV12-4 to TRBJ2-5; possible D gene TRBD2, 6 bases. V was pared by 7 bases and J by 5 bases, with 14 bases between. This CDR3 has 13 residues. Here the CDR3 DNA reads TGTGCCAGCACCCGGGGGAGGCGGGAGACCCAGTACTTC. This sequence encodes CASTRGRRETQYF.

This sequence joins TRBV7-2 and TRBJ1-6, with 8 bases lining up with TRBD1. CDR1 is SGHTA, CDR2 FQGNSA, per germline. V trimming: 4 bases; J trimming: 9 bases; junction bases outside the gene matches: 8. CDR3 length equals 15 residues. The CDR3 nucleotides read TGTGCCAGCAGCTCCCAGGGGGCGCTTTTTTCACCCCTCCACTTT. This translates into CASSSQGALFSPLHF.

J is TRBJ2-2 and V is TRBV7-2; 9 nucleotides match TRBD1. The germline V gene has CDR1 SGHTA and CDR2 FQGNSA. The CDR3 runs 18 residues. The V segment lost 5 bases and the J segment 4 bases; nucleotides outside the gene matches: 14. The CDR3 region is CASSRPTGQGMSTGELFF. CDR3 DNA sequence: TGTGCCAGCAGCCGCCCCACTGGACAGGGGATGAGCACCGGGGAGCTGTTTTTT. The full variable domain, completed using reference TRBV7-2 and TRBJ2-2, is GAGVSQSPSNKVTEKGKDVELRCDPISGHTALYWYRQSLGQGLEFLIYFQGNSAPDKSGLPSDRFSAERTGGSVSTLTIQRTQQEDSAVYLCASSRPTGQGMSTGELFFGEGSRLTVL.

This clone has just a few counts. The rearrangement joins TRBV7-2 to TRBJ2-2; D uncertain. V was cut by 1 base and J by 6 bases, with 9 bases left in between. This CDR3 has 14 residues. Germline-derived CDR1 and CDR2 are SGHTA and FQGNSA. CDR3 sequence: CASSLGWSAGELFF. The CDR3 DNA follows: TGTGCCAGCAGCTTAGGATGGAGTGCCGGGGAGCTGTTTTTT.

This chain links TRBV25-1 with TRBJ1-3; D remains unclear. The CDR3 length is 15 residues. V was pared by 5 bases and J by 2 bases, with 13 bases between. Germline V gives CDR1 MGHDK, CDR2 SYGVNS. The CDR3 DNA sequence: TGTGCCAGCAGTCCCCCAGGAGGAGCTGGAAACACCATATATTTT. Protein: CASSPPGGAGNTIYF.

V usage is TRBV11-2 and J usage is TRBJ2-2; the match to TRBD2 covers 8 bases. With 5 bases clipped from V and 2 bases from J, the junction kept 7 bases outside the gene matches. CDR3 length: 16 amino acids. The germline gives CDR1 SGHAT, CDR2 FQNNGV. The DNA for the CDR3 is TGTGCCAGCAGCCCCCGACTAGCGCTAAACACCGGGGAGCTGTTTTTT. Translation: CASSPRLALNTGELFF.

The chain links TRBV28 to TRBJ1-3, with D possibly TRBD1 on 5 matching bases. The CDR3 length is 16 residues. V lost 1 base and J lost 0, with 10 bases in between. CDR1 is MDHEN and CDR2 is SYDVKM in the germline V gene. CDR3 nucleotides: TGTGCCAGCAGTTTATTAGCAGGGAACTCTGGAAACACCATATATTTT. Amino acid sequence: CASSLLAGNSGNTIYF.

The chain uses TRBV6-5 and TRBJ1-3; the D is unclear. V was clipped by 6 bases and J by 0 bases, with 12 bases between them. Germline V gene lookup returns CDR1 MNHEY and CDR2 SVGAGI. There are 15 residues in the CDR3. The CDR3 here is CASRNDGSSGNTIYF. CDR3 DNA: TGTGCCAGCAGAAACGACGGGAGCTCTGGAAACACCATATATTTT.

This clone has just one count. Here the CDR3 reads CASSSGGVEWTQYF. The CDR3 DNA reads TGTGCCAGTAGTTCCGGGGGGGTGGAGTGGACCCAGTACTTC. V is TRBV19 and J is TRBJ2-5; 8 bases agree with TRBD2. Trimming cost V 5 bases and J 7 bases; bases outside gene matches: 9. The CDR3 totals 14 residues. CDR1 LNHDA and CDR2 SQIVND come from the germline V gene (reference sequence).

This clone was seen a few times. V is TRBV5-1 and J is TRBJ2-2; 8 nucleotides agree with TRBD2. Germline V CDR1 and CDR2: SGHRS, YFSETQ. The CDR3 sequence is 15 residues long. Unmatched junction bases numbered 7, after V lost 5 bases and J lost 4 bases. The DNA of the CDR3 is TGCGCCAGCAGGTACACCGGGACTAGCACCGGGGAGCTGTTTTTT. Translation gives CASRYTGTSTGELFF.

The chain links TRBV7-9 to TRBJ1-6, with 7 positions matching TRBD1. J was trimmed by 4 bases and V by 5 bases; bases with no gene match: 11. This CDR3 contains 17 residues. CDR1 and CDR2 (germline): SEHNR, FQNEAQ (reference sequence). The CDR3 DNA follows: TGTGCCAGCAGCATCCCGACAGGGACGAAGTATAATTCACCCCTCCACTTT. Encoded protein: CASSIPTGTKYNSPLHF.

The V call is TRBV19, the J call TRBJ1-5; D may be TRBD1 (6 bases). From germline, CDR1 is LNHDA and CDR2 SQIVND (reference sequence). The CDR3 totals 16 residues. The V gene lost 6 bases and the J gene lost 9 bases, with 24 bases spanning the gap. The CDR3 bases are TGTGCCAGTAGCCCCAAACTTAGACAGGCCGTTATGCCCCAGCATTTT. Its translation is CASSPKLRQAVMPQHF.

V is TRBV19 and J is TRBJ2-7; D is ambiguous. Germline CDR1 is LNHDA and CDR2 is SQIVND (reference sequence). Trimming took 3 bases from V and 6 from J, leaving 18 bases between them. CDR3 length: 15 amino acids. CDR3 in amino acids: CASSIRWSGPSEQYF. CDR3 DNA: TGTGCCAGTAGTATCAGATGGTCTGGGCCCAGCGAGCAGTACTTC. The full variable domain, in which reference TRBV19 and TRBJ2-7 provide the parts outside the CDR3, is DGGITQSPKYLFRKEGQNVTLSCEQNLNHDAMYWYRQDPGQGLRLIYYSQIVNDFQKGDIAEGYSVSREKKESFPLTVTSAQKNPTAFYLCASSIRWSGPSEQYFGPGTRLTVT.

Only one count was recorded for this clone. The gene calls are TRBV30 and TRBJ1-1; D gene unclear. Germline V gene sequence: CDR1 GTSNPN, CDR2 SVGIG (reference sequence). The CDR3 totals 14 residues. V was shortened by 0 bases and J by 1 base, with 9 bases between the two germline ends. As DNA, the CDR3 is TGTGCCTGGAGTGTAGGACTTAGGAACACTGAAGCTTTCTTT. Protein: CAWSVGLRNTEAFF. The full variable domain, its missing parts supplied by reference TRBV30 and TRBJ1-1, is SQTIHQWPATLVQPVGSPLSLECTVEGTSNPNLYWYRQAAGRGLQLLFYSVGIGQISSEVPQNLSASRPQDRQFILSSKKLLLSDSGFYLCAWSVGLRNTEAFFGQGTRLTVV.

This clone has a single count. V usage is TRBV7-2 and J usage is TRBJ2-1; D is ambiguous. The CDR3 has 13 residues. V shed 3 bases and J shed 5 bases, with 8 bases lying between them. Germline values: CDR1 SGHTA, CDR2 FQGNSA. The CDR3 loop is CASSLYGDNEQFF. The CDR3 DNA follows: TGTGCCAGCAGCTTGTACGGTGACAATGAGCAGTTCTTC. The whole variable domain, filled in from reference TRBV7-2 and TRBJ2-1, reads GAGVSQSPSNKVTEKGKDVELRCDPISGHTALYWYRQSLGQGLEFLIYFQGNSAPDKSGLPSDRFSAERTGGSVSTLTIQRTQQEDSAVYLCASSLYGDNEQFFGPGTRLTVL.

The chain combines TRBV25-1 with TRBJ1-2; D remains unclear. This CDR3 is 14 amino acids long. The germline CDR1 and CDR2 sequences are MGHDK and SYGVNS. Trimming took off 8 bases at V and 5 bases at J, with 18 bases between the two ends. CDR3 loop: CASWTWAGKYGYTF. In nucleotides, the CDR3 is TGTGCCAGCTGGACCTGGGCGGGGAAGTATGGCTACACCTTC.

This rearrangement joins TRBV7-9 to TRBJ2-1; 8 nucleotides agree with TRBD2. J gave up 5 bases and V 2 bases, and 8 bases lay outside the gene matches. CDR3 length: 16 amino acids. The germline CDR1 and CDR2 sequences are SEHNR and FQNEAQ (reference sequence). For the CDR3, the DNA is TGTGCCAGCAGCTTAAGGATAGCGGGGAAGGACAATGAGCAGTTCTTC. As protein: CASSLRIAGKDNEQFF.

This chain links TRBV24-1 with TRBJ2-1; 7 nucleotides line up with TRBD1. In germline, CDR1 is KGHDR, CDR2 SFDVKD. V lost 4 bases and J lost 15; bases outside the gene matches: 5. The CDR3 loop spans 11 amino acids. In DNA, the CDR3 is TGTGCCACCAGTGAGGCCGGACAGGCGTTCTTC. It specifies CATSEAGQAFF.

V gene TRBV7-2 combines with J gene TRBJ2-5, with D tentatively TRBD2 (5 bases). The length of the CDR3 is 13 residues. The V gene's germline CDR1 is SGHTA and CDR2 FQGNSA. V dropped 3 bases and J dropped 5 bases, with 10 bases sitting between them. The CDR3 DNA reads as TGTGCCAGCAGCTTCGGGGTGGGGGAGACCCAGTACTTC. This gives the protein CASSFGVGETQYF.

The chain employs TRBV5-1 and TRBJ2-1; 11 nucleotides agree with TRBD2. Germline V gives CDR1 SGHRS, CDR2 YFSETQ. The CDR3 totals 15 residues. After removal of 4 bases from V and 5 bases from J, the junction contained 5 bases not matched to a gene. The CDR3 bases are TGCGCCAGCAGCCCCGGACTAGCGGGCCACAATGAGCAGTTCTTC. It codes for CASSPGLAGHNEQFF.

This sequence joins TRBV2 and TRBJ1-2; 8 bases agree with TRBD1. CDR3 length equals 18 residues. J gave up 3 bases and V 1 base, and 13 bases lay outside the gene matches. CDR1 is SNHLY, CDR2 FYNNEI, per germline. For the CDR3, the DNA is TGTGCCAGCAGTGAAGAGCGGCAGGGGGCTGTTAGGTACTATGGCTACACCTTC. Translation gives CASSEERQGAVRYYGYTF.

CDR3 coding DNA: TGTGCCAGCAGTTTAATCACCTGGACAGGGTCAAGGGAGACCCAGTACTTC. It translates to CASSLITWTGSRETQYF. The V gene is TRBV28, the J gene TRBJ2-5, with 8 bases aligning to TRBD1. The germline CDR1 and CDR2 sequences are MDHEN and SYDVKM. The ends lost 2 bases at V and 5 bases at J; junction bases unmatched: 13. The CDR3 spans 17 residues.

V gene TRBV2 combines with J gene TRBJ1-5; D ambiguous. Trimming pared 4 bases from V and 6 bases from J, leaving 13 bases between. The CDR3 is 14 residues long. CDR1 is SNHLY and CDR2 is FYNNEI in the germline V gene. The CDR3 region is CASSGETTAQPQHF. DNA for the CDR3: TGTGCCAGCAGTGGGGAGACTACGGCTCAGCCCCAGCATTTT.

The rearrangement links TRBV28 to TRBJ2-3, with TRBD2 matching over 12 bases. The CDR3 totals 17 residues. V shed 5 bases and J 2 bases; nucleotides not matched to a gene: 8. Germline values: CDR1 MDHEN, CDR2 SYDVKM. The CDR3 is CASSTSGGIRLTDTQYF. For the CDR3, the DNA is TGTGCCAGCAGTACTAGCGGGGGGATCCGCCTCACAGATACGCAGTATTTT.

The V gene is TRBV21-1, the J gene TRBJ2-5; TRBD1 reflects the table's D call only, with no check against the DNA. TRBV21-1 is noted as a pseudogene. CDR3 length: 15 residues. In DNA, the CDR3 is TGTGCCAGCAGCTGGCCAGGGGGCCCCCGGAAGACCCAGTACTTC. Translating it yields CASSWPGGPRKTQYF.